Below, 19 T cell receptor beta chains from the same sample are listed, as sequenced in a study of blood T cell repertoires in COVID-19. Clones were read by immunoSEQ multiplex PCR, and TCRdb kept only the in-frame ones, dropping some. This table holds roughly 330,000 clones, 70% to 90% found once. Specimen: PBMCs or T cells enriched from blood (not recorded which). The origin of the receptors is a woman aged 25 to 39 who had recovered from COVID-19.

This clone has a single count. This chain connects TRBV12-5 to TRBJ2-1; the D gene is possibly TRBD2 (6 bases). Germline V gene data show CDR1 as LGHNT and CDR2 as FRNRAP. V lost 4 bases to trimming and J lost 5 bases, with 15 bases between them. The CDR3 has 15 residues. The CDR3 reads CASGSLREVDNEQFF. The CDR3, as DNA: TGTGCTAGTGGTTCCCTCAGGGAGGTTGACAATGAGCAGTTCTTC.

The sample holds a few counts of this clone. CDR3: CASSLESTGSTQYF. The CDR3 DNA sequence: TGTGCCAGCAGCTTAGAGAGTACGGGGAGTACGCAGTATTTT. The chain carries TRBV7-2 and TRBJ2-3; weak D call: TRBD2 (5 bases). Trimming stripped 1 base from V and 8 bases from J, with 13 bases between. The CDR3 loop spans 14 amino acids. Germline CDR1 is SGHTA and CDR2 is FQGNSA.

The chain carries TRBV7-9 and TRBJ1-1, with D hard to call. The CDR3 runs 18 residues. Germline-derived CDR1 and CDR2 are SEHNR and FQNEAQ (reference sequence). V shed 2 bases and J shed 0 bases, with 19 bases lying between them. The CDR3 loop reads CASSLPPFDGDLNTEAFF. In DNA, the CDR3 is TGTGCCAGCAGCTTACCCCCCTTCGACGGGGATTTGAACACTGAAGCTTTCTTT.

As regards this clone: Other DNA sequences of this sample code for an identical CDR3. The chain uses TRBV12-3 or TRBV12-4 and TRBJ1-1; D might be TRBD1 (5 bases). The CDR3 runs 13 residues. Trimming removed 5 bases from V and 1 base from J, with 8 bases in between. In DNA, the CDR3 is TGTGCCAGCAGTCTTAGGGGGAACACTGAAGCTTTCTTT. Translation gives CASSLRGNTEAFF.

This rearrangement joins TRBV18 to TRBJ2-7, with D perhaps TRBD1 (6 bases). Per the germline V gene, CDR1 is KGHSH and CDR2 is LQKENI. The CDR3 runs to 13 residues. V lost 7 bases, J lost 1 base, and 11 bases lay in between. CDR3: CASFRTDSYEQYF. The DNA of the CDR3 is TGTGCCAGCTTTCGGACAGATTCCTACGAGCAGTACTTC.

V gene TRBV6-5 combines with J gene TRBJ1-3; TRBD1 aligns across 8 bases. This CDR3 contains 16 residues. The germline V gene has CDR1 MNHEY and CDR2 SVGAGI. V lost 0 bases to trimming and J lost 0 bases; unmatched junction nucleotides: 1. In DNA, the CDR3 is TGTGCCAGCAGTTACTCGGACAGGGACTCTGGAAACACCATATATTTT. As protein: CASSYSDRDSGNTIYF.

This sequence joins TRBV7-2 and TRBJ2-7, with 7 bases that match TRBD1. This CDR3 is built from 15 residues. CDR1 is SGHTA and CDR2 is FQGNSA in the germline V gene. Unmatched junction bases numbered 5, after V lost 0 bases and J lost 3 bases. The CDR3 DNA sequence: TGTGCCAGCAGCTTAGCCCTGACAGGGCTCTACGAGCAGTACTTC. It translates to CASSLALTGLYEQYF.

The V gene is TRBV5-6, the J gene TRBJ1-2, with D possibly matching TRBD1 (5 bases). V shed 2 bases and J shed 6 bases, with 17 bases lying between them. CDR3 length equals 15 residues. Germline-derived CDR1 and CDR2 are SGHDT and YYEEEE. DNA of the CDR3: TGTGCCAGCAGCTTTTATAGGTTTGGGACTCATGGCTACACCTTC. Translated: CASSFYRFGTHGYTF.

The chain couples TRBV5-5 to TRBJ1-5, with D possibly matching TRBD1 (5 bases). The V end lost 4 bases, the J end lost 1 base, and 18 bases lay between the germline ends. The CDR3 runs to 17 residues. CDR1 is SGHKS and CDR2 is YYEKEE in the germline V gene (reference sequence). CDR3 in amino acids: CASSRGNQGDSNQPQHF. CDR3 coding DNA: TGTGCCAGCAGCCGGGGGAACCAAGGGGACAGCAATCAGCCCCAGCATTTT.

The gene calls are TRBV12-3 or TRBV12-4 and TRBJ1-2; D is perhaps TRBD1 (6 bases). The CDR3 length is 12 residues. V was shortened by 8 bases and J by 4 bases, with 11 bases between the two germline ends. CDR3 amino acids: CASWDIRYGYTF. The CDR3 bases are TGTGCCAGCTGGGACATTCGCTATGGCTACACCTTC.

Comments on this clone: The junction differs from germline at one of its ends, possibly a read error. The V call is TRBV5-6, the J call TRBJ2-7, with no clear D. This CDR3 spans 12 amino acids. Germline CDR1 reads SGHDT; CDR2 reads YYEEEE. CDR3: CASSLELREQYF. CDR3 sequence (DNA): TGTGCCAGCAGTTTGGAACTCCGCGAGCAGTACTTC.

This chain joins TRBV3-1 (or the pseudogene TRBV3-2) and TRBJ2-1; TRBD1 matches 10 bases. The V gene end was trimmed by 5 bases and the J gene end by 2 bases; junction bases not matched to a gene: 15. There are 19 residues in the CDR3. Per germline, CDR1 LGHDT and CDR2 YNNKEL (reference sequence). The CDR3 protein is CASSFGKGQGPNPYNEQFF. In nucleotides, the CDR3 is TGTGCCAGCAGCTTCGGAAAGGGACAGGGGCCAAACCCCTACAATGAGCAGTTCTTC.

The V and J genes are TRBV28 and TRBJ2-3, with 11 bases identical to TRBD2. With V trimmed by 4 bases and J by 2 bases, 5 bases remained unmatched. CDR3 length: 16 amino acids. CDR1 and CDR2 from the germline V gene are MDHEN and SYDVKM. The CDR3 DNA sequence: TGTGCCAGCAGTTCACGGACTAGCGGGTTCACAGATACGCAGTATTTT. It specifies CASSSRTSGFTDTQYF.

This chain connects TRBV6-6 to TRBJ1-2; 8 positions match TRBD1. Per germline, CDR1 MNHNY and CDR2 SVGAGI (reference sequence). Unmatched junction bases numbered 2, after V lost 1 base and J lost 4 bases. The CDR3 sequence is 14 residues long. The CDR3 loop reads CASSYFTGGYGYTF. The DNA of the CDR3 is TGTGCCAGCAGTTACTTTACAGGGGGCTATGGCTACACCTTC.

The V and J genes are TRBV28 and TRBJ2-2, with TRBD2 matching 7 bases. V lost 4 bases to trimming and J lost 5 bases; unmatched junction nucleotides: 4. Germline V gene sequence: CDR1 MDHEN, CDR2 SYDVKM. This CDR3 contains 14 residues. The CDR3 sequence: CASSWPGGTGELFF. The CDR3 nucleotides are TGTGCCAGCAGTTGGCCGGGGGGTACCGGGGAGCTGTTTTTT. The complete variable domain, with remaining parts taken from reference TRBV28 and TRBJ2-2, reads DVKVTQSSRYLVKRTGEKVFLECVQDMDHENMFWYRQDPGLGLRLIYFSYDVKMKEKGDIPEGYSVSREKKERFSLILESASTNQTSMYLCASSWPGGTGELFFGEGSRLTVL.

The V gene is TRBV5-5, the J gene TRBJ1-4; TRBD1 matches 8 bases. The CDR3 runs to 15 residues. The V gene end was trimmed by 3 bases and the J gene end by 9 bases; junction bases not matched to a gene: 10. The germline gives CDR1 SGHKS, CDR2 YYEKEE (reference sequence). The CDR3 DNA follows: TGTGCCAGCAGCTCACTGGACAGGGAGATAAAAAAACTGTTTTTT. It translates to CASSSLDREIKKLFF.

This chain links TRBV7-3 with TRBJ2-2; no clear D. The CDR3 length is 14 residues. The ends were cut back, 5 bases at V and 4 bases at J, with 11 bases in the middle. Germline V gene sequence: CDR1 SGHTA, CDR2 FQGTGA. The DNA of the CDR3 is TGTGCCAGCAGCCCCGGATGGAGCACCGGGGAGCTGTTTTTT. Amino acid sequence: CASSPGWSTGELFF.

The chain joins TRBV5-4 to TRBJ1-1; 7 bases match TRBD1. Germline V gene sequence: CDR1 SGHNT, CDR2 YYREEE (reference sequence). The CDR3 is 17 residues long. V shed 2 bases and J 5 bases; nucleotides not matched to a gene: 15. The CDR3, as DNA: TGTGCCAGCAGCTTCAATCCGGGACAGCTAAGGGGGACTGAAGCTTTCTTT. Amino acids: CASSFNPGQLRGTEAFF.

This chain links TRBV7-9 with TRBJ1-1; 7 positions agree with TRBD1. CDR3 length: 15 amino acids. The V and J ends lost 3 bases and 4 bases, in that order; junction bases with no gene match: 8. The germline gives CDR1 SEHNR, CDR2 FQNEAQ (reference sequence). CDR3 sequence (DNA): TGTGCCAGCAGCTTCCCATTACAGGGGCCCACTGAAGCTTTCTTT. It translates to CASSFPLQGPTEAFF. The whole variable domain, filled in from reference TRBV7-9 and TRBJ1-1, reads DTGVSQNPRHKITKRGQNVTFRCDPISEHNRLYWYRQTLGQGPEFLTYFQNEAQLEKSRLLSDRFSAERPKGSFSTLEIQRTEQGDSAMYLCASSFPLQGPTEAFFGQGTRLTVV.